One and the same sample provided the 26 T cell receptor beta chains below, sequenced in a study of cytomegalovirus exposure and HLA in healthy donors. Primers for the PCR totalled 60 Vbeta and 13 Jbeta. Repertoires were generated with immunoSEQ multiplex PCR, while TCRdb's copy carries only in-frame clones and drops some. The sample records under 150,000 clones, 80% to 85% being singletons. The sequencing sample was made of PBMCs. The source is a man between 18 and 35 years old in good health and CMV-seronegative.

The chain has TRBV5-1 and TRBJ1-2; possible D gene TRBD1, 6 bases. CDR3 length equals 13 residues. V was cut by 0 bases and J by 8 bases, with 11 bases left in between. CDR1 is SGHRS, CDR2 YFSETQ, per germline. Written as DNA, the CDR3 is TGCGCCAGCAGCTTGGGGCAGGGGAGCGGCTACACCTTC. Its translation: CASSLGQGSGYTF.

The DNA of the CDR3 is TGTGCCAGCAGCTTAATGGGACAGGGACCATACGAGCAGTACTTC. Translation: CASSLMGQGPYEQYF. The J gene is TRBJ2-7, the V gene TRBV7-9; TRBD1 agrees at 9 bases. Losses at the gene ends were 2 bases for V and 4 bases for J; bases not matched to a gene: 6. CDR3 length: 15 amino acids. Germline assignment: CDR1 SEHNR and CDR2 FQNEAQ (reference sequence).

This chain uses TRBV30 with TRBJ1-2, with 9 bases identical to TRBD1. This CDR3 has 15 amino acids. CDR1 is GTSNPN and CDR2 is SVGIG in the germline V gene (reference sequence). Trimming cost V 2 bases and J 6 bases; bases outside gene matches: 10. The DNA for the CDR3 is TGTGCCTGGAGTCTACTGACAGGGGGTTATGATGGCTACACCTTC. The encoded protein is CAWSLLTGGYDGYTF.

V usage is TRBV5-6 and J usage is TRBJ2-3; 10 bases are a match to TRBD2. Germline V CDR1 and CDR2: SGHDT, YYEEEE. With 1 base clipped from V and 6 bases from J, the junction kept 11 bases outside the gene matches. This CDR3 is 17 amino acids long. The CDR3 DNA follows: TGTGCCAGCAGCTTGCAACTAGCGGGGCCCGAGAGGGATACGCAGTATTTT. Its protein is CASSLQLAGPERDTQYF.

The sample holds one count of this clone. The chain uses TRBV7-9 and TRBJ2-7; 8 nucleotides line up with TRBD1. CDR3 length: 12 amino acids. The ends lost 1 base at V and 10 bases at J; junction bases unmatched: 3. The germline gives CDR1 SEHNR, CDR2 FQNEAQ (reference sequence). In DNA form, the CDR3 reads TGTGCCAGCAGCTTAGGAGGGACAGGCCAGTACTTC. It yields the protein CASSLGGTGQYF.

The rearrangement uses TRBV27 and TRBJ2-1; 8 bases map to TRBD1. CDR3 size: 16 residues. V lost 5 bases to trimming and J lost 1 base; unmatched junction nucleotides: 7. Germline-derived CDR1 and CDR2 are MNHEY and SMNVEV (reference sequence). The CDR3 here is CASSLKTGESYNEQFF. CDR3 bases: TGTGCCAGCAGTCTGAAGACAGGGGAATCCTACAATGAGCAGTTCTTC.

V is TRBV6-1 and J is TRBJ1-2; TRBD1 matches 7 bases. Germline V lookup: CDR1 MNHNS, CDR2 SASEGT. CDR3 length equals 12 residues. Germline trimming cut 3 bases from V and 6 bases from J; bases unmatched to any gene: 1. Here the CDR3 reads CASSDGTDGYTF. The DNA of the CDR3 is TGTGCCAGCAGTGACGGGACAGATGGCTACACCTTC.

This chain uses TRBV29-1 with TRBJ2-2; maybe TRBD2 (6 bases). Germline V gene sequence: CDR1 SQVTM, CDR2 ANQGSEA. The CDR3 contains 11 residues. CDR3 region: CSVPSEGELFF. The CDR3 DNA reads as TGCAGTGTACCTAGCGAAGGGGAGCTGTTTTTT.

This clone was seen just once. The rearrangement joins TRBV11-2 to TRBJ1-5; D is undetermined. Per germline, CDR1 SGHAT and CDR2 FQNNGV. The CDR3 has 12 residues. Trimming took 3 bases from V and 6 from J, leaving 6 bases between them. CDR3 sequence (DNA): TGTGCCAGCAGCTTCCCGGGTCAGCCCCAGCATTTT. It translates to CASSFPGQPQHF.

The V and J genes are TRBV7-2 and TRBJ1-5; 8 nucleotides match TRBD1. The CDR3 runs 15 residues. Germline loops: CDR1 SGHTA, CDR2 FQGNSA. With 3 bases clipped from V and 3 bases from J, the junction kept 4 bases outside the gene matches. The CDR3: CASSLTTGANQPQHF. CDR3 in DNA: TGTGCCAGCAGCTTGACGACAGGGGCCAATCAGCCCCAGCATTTT.

In nucleotides, the CDR3 is TGTGCCAGCAGTTTAACGGGGGGATATGAGCAGTTCTTC. It yields the protein CASSLTGGYEQFF. The chain employs TRBV6-5 and TRBJ2-1, with TRBD2 matching over 7 bases. Germline V gives CDR1 MNHEY, CDR2 SVGAGI. This CDR3 contains 13 residues. The J segment lost 8 bases and the V segment lost 4 bases, leaving 5 bases of the junction unmatched.

The chain has TRBV30 and TRBJ2-3, with a weak D call TRBD1 (6 bases). The CDR3 runs 14 residues. The germline V and J ends were trimmed by 5 bases and 3 bases, with 15 bases remaining between them. Looked up from germline, CDR1 is GTSNPN and CDR2 is SVGIG (reference sequence). The CDR3 spells CAWRRTEFTDTQYF. CDR3 nucleotides: TGTGCCTGGCGTAGGACAGAATTTACAGATACGCAGTATTTT. Based on the CDR3 plus reference TRBV30 and TRBJ2-3, the full variable domain is SQTIHQWPATLVQPVGSPLSLECTVEGTSNPNLYWYRQAAGRGLQLLFYSVGIGQISSEVPQNLSASRPQDRQFILSSKKLLLSDSGFYLCAWRRTEFTDTQYFGPGTRLTVL.

This clone was found a few times. The DNA of the CDR3 is TGTGCCAGTAGTACGACGACAGGGAACACTGAAGCTTTCTTT. Protein sequence: CASSTTTGNTEAFF. The chain carries TRBV19 and TRBJ1-1; the D gene is possibly TRBD1 (6 bases). The CDR3 covers 14 residues. V lost 4 bases and J 1 base, leaving 10 bases between the germline ends. The germline CDR1 and CDR2 sequences are LNHDA and SQIVND (reference sequence).

The chain carries TRBV18 and TRBJ2-7; 7 bases fit TRBD2. This CDR3 is built from 15 residues. The J segment lost 0 bases and the V segment lost 0 bases, leaving 2 bases of the junction unmatched. CDR1 KGHSH and CDR2 LQKENI come from the germline V gene. The CDR3 is CASSPPTSYSYEQYF. The CDR3 DNA reads as TGTGCCAGCTCACCACCGACTAGCTACTCCTACGAGCAGTACTTC.

This chain uses TRBV4-3 with TRBJ1-1; 9 nucleotides agree with TRBD1. The CDR3 runs to 17 residues. V lost 3 bases, J lost 0 bases, and 8 bases stayed unmatched. Germline CDR1 LGHNA, CDR2 YSLEER. The CDR3 loop reads CASSHGGTGLMNTEAFF. The CDR3 DNA sequence: TGCGCCAGCAGCCACGGTGGGACAGGGCTAATGAACACTGAAGCTTTCTTT.

The V and J genes are TRBV11-2 and TRBJ1-1; TRBD1 might be the D (5 bases). The CDR3 covers 15 residues. Germline CDR1 and CDR2: SGHAT and FQNNGV. The V and J ends lost 5 bases and 2 bases respectively, with 15 bases between them. CDR3 bases: TGTGCCAGCAGCCGAAATGGGGGGTCAAACACTGAAGCTTTCTTT. It specifies CASSRNGGSNTEAFF.

V gene TRBV4-2 combines with J gene TRBJ2-5, with 11 bases aligning to TRBD1. The J call may not be correct, given that the DNA end is closer to TRBJ2-7. The CDR3 is made up of 15 amino acids. Per germline, CDR1 LGHNA and CDR2 YNFKEQ. Here the CDR3 DNA reads TGTGCCAGCAGCCAAGGGGACAGGGGGGGTAACGAGCAGTACTTC. The encoded protein is CASSQGDRGGNEQYF.

The chain carries TRBV7-8 and TRBJ1-1; D uncertain. CDR3 length: 14 residues. Germline-derived CDR1 and CDR2 are SGHVS and FQNEAQ. Trimming took off 5 bases at V and 1 base at J, with 11 bases between the two ends. The CDR3 is CASSVGRGNTEAFF. CDR3 bases: TGTGCCAGCAGCGTAGGACGGGGGAACACTGAAGCTTTCTTT.

The rearrangement uses TRBV27 and TRBJ2-5; 9 positions match TRBD2. This CDR3 is 17 amino acids long. After removal of 8 bases from V and 4 bases from J, the junction contained 17 bases not matched to a gene. The germline V gene has CDR1 MNHEY and CDR2 SMNVEV (reference sequence). Written as DNA, the CDR3 is TGTGCCAGCTCCGGAGCGGGTAGCGGGGGTCCGTCAGAGACCCAGTACTTC. Protein sequence: CASSGAGSGGPSETQYF.

This sequence joins TRBV6-1 and TRBJ2-7; maybe TRBD1 (5 bases). The V and J ends lost 0 bases and 0 bases respectively, with 12 bases between them. This CDR3 comprises 16 residues. Looked up from germline, CDR1 is MNHNS and CDR2 is SASEGT. Here the CDR3 DNA reads TGTGCCAGCAGTGAAGCTGAAGGGGCCAACTCCTACGAGCAGTACTTC. It specifies CASSEAEGANSYEQYF.

The DNA of the CDR3 is TGTGCCAGCAGCTTAGAAGGGGGAAGACCCTACAATGAGCAGTTCTTC. It is translated as CASSLEGGRPYNEQFF. V usage is TRBV7-9 and J usage is TRBJ2-1, with D tentatively TRBD1 (6 bases). The CDR3 consists of 16 residues. Germline V gene sequence: CDR1 SEHNR, CDR2 FQNEAQ (reference sequence). V dropped 1 base and J dropped 2 bases, with 12 bases sitting between them. Full variable domain (outside the CDR3, taken from reference TRBV7-9 and TRBJ2-1): DTGVSQNPRHKITKRGQNVTFRCDPISEHNRLYWYRQTLGQGPEFLTYFQNEAQLEKSRLLSDRFSAERPKGSFSTLEIQRTEQGDSAMYLCASSLEGGRPYNEQFFGPGTRLTVL.

The V and J genes are TRBV13 and TRBJ2-7, with TRBD1 matching over 9 bases. The CDR3 runs to 15 residues. Trimming at V came to 5 bases and at J to 1 base, leaving 6 bases not matched to a gene. The V gene's germline CDR1 is PRHDT and CDR2 FYEKMQ (reference sequence). Written as DNA, the CDR3 is TGTGCCAGCAGCCCACGGACAGGGGAGTCCTACGAGCAGTACTTC. Amino acid sequence: CASSPRTGESYEQYF.

This clone has a single count. The gene calls are TRBV5-1 and TRBJ2-1; 7 nucleotides line up with TRBD2. V was pared by 0 bases and J by 0 bases, with 3 bases of the junction left unmatched. CDR3 size: 16 residues. The germline gives CDR1 SGHRS, CDR2 YFSETQ. The CDR3 bases are TGCGCCAGCAGCTTGGCCGGGGGGAGCTCCTACAATGAGCAGTTCTTC. Residues: CASSLAGGSSYNEQFF.

CDR3 nucleotide sequence: TGTGCCAGCAGTGAATATGGCAGCGAAAACACCATATATTTT. The encoded protein is CASSEYGSENTIYF. The chain combines TRBV6-1 with TRBJ1-3; D remains ambiguous. From germline, CDR1 is MNHNS and CDR2 SASEGT. CDR3 size: 14 residues. The germline V and J ends were trimmed by 2 bases and 6 bases, with 11 bases remaining between them.

The CDR3 bases are TGTGCCAGCAGTTATCGCCGACTCCCGAACACTGAAGCTTTCTTT. This translates into CASSYRRLPNTEAFF. V is TRBV6-9 and J is TRBJ1-1, with D unresolved. The V end lost 2 bases, the J end lost 1 base, and 11 bases lay between the germline ends. The CDR3 is made up of 15 amino acids. The germline gives CDR1 MNHGY, CDR2 SVAAGI.

V is TRBV9 and J is TRBJ1-1, with unresolved D. The CDR3 is 17 amino acids. Germline-derived CDR1 and CDR2 are SGDLS and YYNGEE. Trimming cost V 6 bases and J 5 bases, with 26 bases left between them. Here the CDR3 reads CASTLSGSLALGTEAFF. The DNA of the CDR3 is TGTGCCAGCACCCTATCCGGGTCTCTGGCACTTGGGACTGAAGCTTTCTTT.